The rows below give T cell receptor beta chains drawn from one sample of a study of cytomegalovirus exposure and HLA in healthy donors. Only in-frame clones appear in the TCRdb table, and some are missing; sequencing was by immunoSEQ multiplex PCR. Of around 65,000 clones in the sample, over 75% were seen once. Sequencing input: PBMCs. The receptors come from a female donor in good health and CMV-seronegative. Each CDR3 is given with its conserved first and last residue. The D gene is left open where the match is weak. Some rows mark clone size as missing; the rest say once, few, many or name a class of expanded clone.

- - TRBJ1-2 TRBV7-8 TGTGCCAGCAGCTTAGCGGAGGTCGGCCGCGGCTACACCTTC CASSLAEVGRGYTF
- TRBD2 TRBJ2-1 TRBV13 TGTGCCAGCAGCCCCGTGGCTAGCGGGGTGGAGCAGTTCTTC CASSPVASGVEQFF
- - TRBJ2-3 TRBV4-2 TGTGCCAGCAGCCAAGATCCCCTAGCTCGAGATACGCAGTATTTT CASSQDPLARDTQYF
- - TRBJ2-3 TRBV5-8 TGTGCCAGCAGCTTTGCCCAGACTAGTCCGCAGTATTTT CASSFAQTSPQYF
- TRBD1 TRBJ2-7 TRBV18 TGTGCCAGCTCACTGACACCGGGACAGGGGAACGAGCAGTACTTC CASSLTPGQGNEQYF
- TRBD2 TRBJ2-3 TRBV6-5 TGTGCCAGCAGTTACTCTAACGGGGGGGCAGCGGATACGCAGTATTTT CASSYSNGGAADTQYF
- - TRBJ2-2 TRBV30 TGTGCCTGGATCCCCCTGACAGGCCCCAGGACCGGGGAGCTGTTTTTT CAWIPLTGPRTGELFF
- TRBD1 TRBJ1-3 TRBV7-2 TGTGCCAGCAGCTTAGGATCTGACAGGGCTGGAAACACCATATATTTT CASSLGSDRAGNTIYF
- TRBD1 TRBJ2-1 TRBV19 TGTGCCAGTAGTTTGCGACAGGGACCCTCCTACAATGAGCAGTTCTTC CASSLRQGPSYNEQFF
- - TRBJ2-3 TRBV6-5 TGTGCCAGCAGTTTGACTAGCACAGATACGCAGTATTTT CASSLTSTDTQYF
- - TRBJ2-1 TRBV4-2 TGTGCCAGCAGCCAAGAATATAGGTTCTTC CASSQEYRFF
- - TRBJ1-1 TRBV28 TGTGCCAGCCTACAGGGCTACACTGAAGCTTTCTTT CASLQGYTEAFF
once - TRBJ2-3 TRBV2 - CASILGGSHTDTQYF
- - TRBJ1-1 TRBV11-2 TGTGCCAGCAGCGCCGCCGCGGGCGAGTCCCCGAACACTGAAGCTTTCTTT CASSAAAGESPNTEAFF
- - TRBJ2-1 TRBV28 TGTGCCAGCAGTTTAGGGCTAGCGTTTTTCTTC CASSLGLAFFF
- TRBD1 TRBJ2-7 TRBV5-6 TGTGCCAGCAGCTCGGGGACAGCCTCCTACGAGCAGTACTTC CASSSGTASYEQYF
- - TRBJ1-2 TRBV28 TGTGCCAGCAGTTCCGTCGGCGGAGGCTACACCTTC CASSSVGGGYTF
- - TRBJ2-7 TRBV18 TGTGCCAGCTCACCACAGGACCGGGACTACGAGCAGTACTTC CASSPQDRDYEQYF
- - TRBJ2-5 TRBV29-1 TGCAGCGTTGAATACACGCTCTACAGGGAGGAGACCCAGTACTTC CSVEYTLYREETQYF
- TRBD1 TRBJ1-2 TRBV7-3 TGTGCCAGCAGCTTAACCCCGACAGGGGGTACCTCTAACTATGGCTACACCTTC CASSLTPTGGTSNYGYTF
once TRBD2 TRBJ2-1 TRBV7-2 TGTGCCAGCAGCTCCTCCTACCCAGAACTAGCGGGAGACAATGAGCAGTTCTTC CASSSSYPELAGDNEQFF
- - TRBJ2-7 TRBV4-3 TGCGCCAGCAGCCAAGATTATCGGAAGGACTTCTCCTACGAGCAGTACTTC CASSQDYRKDFSYEQYF
- TRBD1 TRBJ2-5 TRBV6-6 TGTGCCAGCAGCCCGGACAGGGGGGCTCGAGAGACCCAGTACTTC CASSPDRGARETQYF
- - TRBJ2-7 TRBV28 TGTGCCAGCAGTTCGTCCTTCCTCGAGCAGTACTTC CASSSSFLEQYF
- - TRBJ2-7 TRBV6-5 TGTGCCAGCAGTCGTGGGACAGGCGGGGGTTACGAGCAGTACTTC CASSRGTGGGYEQYF
- TRBD1 TRBJ2-3 TRBV4-2 TGTGCCAGCAGCCCGCGGGACAGGGGCCTAGATACGCAGTATTTT CASSPRDRGLDTQYF
- TRBD2 TRBJ2-5 TRBV19 TGTGCCAGTAGTCCTCCCGGGACTAGTGAAGAGACCCAGTACTTC CASSPPGTSEETQYF
- - TRBJ1-2 TRBV6-1 TGTGCCAGCAGCAACGGACTCACCGACGGCTATGGCTACACCTTC CASSNGLTDGYGYTF
- TRBD2 TRBJ2-1 TRBV2 TGTGCCAGCAGTGACGCCCCTAGCGGGGCCCTTTACAATGAGCAGTTCTTC CASSDAPSGALYNEQFF
- TRBD2 TRBJ2-1 TRBV7-2 TGTGCCAGCAGCTTAGAGCTAGCGGGAGCCGAGCAGTTCTTC CASSLELAGAEQFF
- - TRBJ1-5 TRBV6-5 TGTGCCAGCACCCAAGATCCCACATATCAGCCCCAGCATTTT CASTQDPTYQPQHF
- - TRBJ1-1 TRBV2 TGTGCCAGCACCCGGACTTTTAACACTGAAGCTTTCTTT CASTRTFNTEAFF
- - TRBJ1-1 TRBV19 TGTGCCAGTTCCCGGGTCGGGTCGGTCGACACTGAAGCTTTCTTT CASSRVGSVDTEAFF
- - TRBJ2-5 TRBV7-9 TGTGCCAGCAGGCCGGACAGCTACCAAGAGACCCAGTACTTC CASRPDSYQETQYF
once - TRBJ2-7 TRBV7-6 TGTGCCAGCAGCTTAGCCTTCGGGACTCAGCCCTACGAGCAGTACTTC CASSLAFGTQPYEQYF
- TRBD1 TRBJ1-1 TRBV11-2 TGTGCCAGCAGCTTTTACCCGGACAGGGATGGATCGGAAGCTTTCTTT CASSFYPDRDGSEAFF
- - TRBJ2-7 TRBV19 TGTGCCAGTAGTAGCATCGGGAGCGCCTACGAGCAGTACTTC CASSSIGSAYEQYF
- - TRBJ2-7 TRBV19 TGTGCCAGTAGTATAGGACAGTTACCCTACGAGCAGTACTTC CASSIGQLPYEQYF
- TRBD2 TRBJ2-3 TRBV4-2 TGTGCCAGCACCGAGCGCACGGGAGGGGTCACAGATACGCAGTATTTT CASTERTGGVTDTQYF
- - TRBJ1-1 TRBV20-1 TGCAGTGCCCCGCGGAACACTGAAGCTTTCTTT CSAPRNTEAFF
- - TRBJ1-5 TRBV19 TGTGCCAGTAGTATTGGGCAGGGCAGGGGCAATCAGCCCCAGCATTTT CASSIGQGRGNQPQHF
- - TRBJ2-1 TRBV4-2 TGTGCCAGCAGCCAAGGAGGGGGTTACAATGAGCAGTTCTTC CASSQGGGYNEQFF
- - TRBJ2-7 TRBV4-2 TGTGCCAGCAGCCAAGACATGGAGCCTACCTACGAGCAGTACTTC CASSQDMEPTYEQYF
- - TRBJ2-2 TRBV11-2 TGTGCCAGCAGCTCCGACAGGCTGGGACCCGGGGAGCTGTTTTTT CASSSDRLGPGELFF
- TRBD1 TRBJ2-3 TRBV7-2 TGTGCCAGCAGCTTAATGGGACAGGGGGCAGATACGCAGTATTTT CASSLMGQGADTQYF
- - TRBJ2-3 TRBV9 TGTGCCAGCAGCGTAGGGAAGGGGGACACAGATACGCAGTATTTT CASSVGKGDTDTQYF
- TRBD2 TRBJ2-5 TRBV18 TGTGCCAGCTCACCTTTAGAGACTAGCGTAGAGACCCAGTACTTC CASSPLETSVETQYF
- - TRBJ2-7 TRBV5-4 TGTGCCAGCAGCTTGGGGGCGTCCTACGAGCAGTACTTC CASSLGASYEQYF
- TRBD2 TRBJ2-1 TRBV5-1 TGCGCCAGCAGCTTGGAGGGACTAGCGGGAGGGGATCCGTTCTTC CASSLEGLAGGDPFF
- - TRBJ2-7 TRBV19 TGTGCCAGTAGTATTGGAGCCGGAACCTACGAGCAGTACTTC CASSIGAGTYEQYF
- TRBD1 TRBJ1-5 TRBV5-4 TGTGCCAGCAGCCCCGACAGGGCGGCCCAGCCCCAGCATTTT CASSPDRAAQPQHF